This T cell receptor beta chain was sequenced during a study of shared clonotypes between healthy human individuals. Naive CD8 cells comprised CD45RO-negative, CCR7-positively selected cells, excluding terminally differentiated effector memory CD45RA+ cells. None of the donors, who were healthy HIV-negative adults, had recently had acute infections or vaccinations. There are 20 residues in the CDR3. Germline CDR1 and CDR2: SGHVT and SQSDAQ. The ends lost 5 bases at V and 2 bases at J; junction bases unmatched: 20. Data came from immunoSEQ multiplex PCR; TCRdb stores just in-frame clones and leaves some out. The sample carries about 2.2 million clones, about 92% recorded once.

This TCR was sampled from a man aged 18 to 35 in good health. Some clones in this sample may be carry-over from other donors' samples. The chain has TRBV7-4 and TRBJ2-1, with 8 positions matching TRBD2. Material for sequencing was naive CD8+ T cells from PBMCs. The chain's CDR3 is CASSPNNFAAGETAYNEQFF. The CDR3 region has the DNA TGTGCCAGCAGCCCTAATAATTTTGCAGCGGGAGAGACGGCCTACAATGAGCAGTTCTTC. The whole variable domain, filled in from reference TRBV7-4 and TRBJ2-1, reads GAGVSQSPRYKVAKRGRDVALRCDSISGHVTLYWYRQTLGQGSEVLTYSQSDAQRDKSGRPSGRFSAERPERSVSTLKIQRTEQGDSAVYLCASSPNNFAAGETAYNEQFFGPGTRLTVL.